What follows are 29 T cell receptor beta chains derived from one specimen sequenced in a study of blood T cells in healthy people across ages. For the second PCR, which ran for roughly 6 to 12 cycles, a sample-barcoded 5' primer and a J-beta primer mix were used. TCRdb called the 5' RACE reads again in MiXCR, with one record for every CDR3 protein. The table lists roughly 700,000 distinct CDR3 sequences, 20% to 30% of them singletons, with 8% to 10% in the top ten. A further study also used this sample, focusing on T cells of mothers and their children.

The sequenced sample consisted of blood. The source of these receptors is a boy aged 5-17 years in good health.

Written as DNA, the CDR3 is TGCAGTGCTAGAGACCAGGGGAATACGCAGTATTTT. This sequence encodes CSARDQGNTQYF. J is TRBJ2-3 and V is TRBV20-1, with a weak D call TRBD1 (6 bases). The CDR3 is 12 residues long. Germline loops: CDR1 DFQATT, CDR2 SNEGSKA (reference sequence). V was pared by 0 bases and J by 7 bases, with 8 bases between.

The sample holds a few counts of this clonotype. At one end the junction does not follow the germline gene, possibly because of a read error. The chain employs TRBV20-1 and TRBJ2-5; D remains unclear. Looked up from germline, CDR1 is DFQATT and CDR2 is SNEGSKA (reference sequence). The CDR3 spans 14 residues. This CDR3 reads CSAGDLWYQETQYF. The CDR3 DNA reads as TGCAGTGCTGGAGATCTGTGGTACCAAGAGACCCAGTACTTC.

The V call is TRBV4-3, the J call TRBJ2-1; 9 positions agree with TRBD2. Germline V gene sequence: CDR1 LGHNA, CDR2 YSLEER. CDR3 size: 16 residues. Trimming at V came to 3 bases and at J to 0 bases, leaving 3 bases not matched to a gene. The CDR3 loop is CASSQDSGGSYNEQFF. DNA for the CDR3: TGCGCCAGCAGCCAGGATAGCGGGGGCTCCTACAATGAGCAGTTCTTC.

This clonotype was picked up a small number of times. CDR3 protein: CASSFPTTGLETQYF. CDR3 in DNA: TGTGCCAGCAGCTTTCCAACGACAGGGTTGGAGACCCAGTACTTC. This chain joins TRBV7-2 and TRBJ2-5; 7 nucleotides match TRBD1. Germline lookup yields CDR1 SGHTA and CDR2 FQGNSA. The CDR3 is 15 residues long. V lost 3 bases, J lost 5 bases, and 9 bases stayed unmatched.

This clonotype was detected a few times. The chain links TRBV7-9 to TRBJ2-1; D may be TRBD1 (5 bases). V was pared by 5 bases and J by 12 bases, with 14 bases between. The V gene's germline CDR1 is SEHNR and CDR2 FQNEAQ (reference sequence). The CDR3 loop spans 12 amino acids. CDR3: CASSLDSFGQFF. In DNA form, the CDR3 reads TGTGCCAGCAGCCTCGACAGTTTTGGGCAGTTCTTC.

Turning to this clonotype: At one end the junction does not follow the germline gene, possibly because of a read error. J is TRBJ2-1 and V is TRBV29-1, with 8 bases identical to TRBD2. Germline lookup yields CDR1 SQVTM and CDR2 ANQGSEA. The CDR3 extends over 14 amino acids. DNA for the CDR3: TGCAGCGTGGCGCTGGGCGGGGGGTACAATGAGCAGCTCTTC. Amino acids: CSVALGGGYNEQLF.

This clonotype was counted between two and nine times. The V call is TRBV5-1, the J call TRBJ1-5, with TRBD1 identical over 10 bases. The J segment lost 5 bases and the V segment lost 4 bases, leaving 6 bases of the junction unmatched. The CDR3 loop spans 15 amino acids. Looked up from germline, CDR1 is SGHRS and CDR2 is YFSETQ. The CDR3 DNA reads TGCGCCAGCAGCCCGGGACAGGGGAGGGATCAGCCCCAGCATTTT. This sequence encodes CASSPGQGRDQPQHF.

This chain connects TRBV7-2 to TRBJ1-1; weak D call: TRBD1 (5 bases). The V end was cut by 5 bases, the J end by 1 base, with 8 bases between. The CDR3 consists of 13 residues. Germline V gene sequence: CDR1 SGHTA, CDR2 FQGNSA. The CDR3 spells CASSTDRNTEAFF. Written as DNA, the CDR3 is TGTGCCAGCAGCACCGACAGGAACACTGAAGCTTTCTTT. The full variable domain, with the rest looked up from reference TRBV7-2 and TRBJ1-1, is GAGVSQSPSNKVTEKGKDVELRCDPISGHTALYWYRQSLGQGLEFLIYFQGNSAPDKSGLPSDRFSAERTGGSVSTLTIQRTQQEDSAVYLCASSTDRNTEAFFGQGTRLTVV.

The CDR3: CATSAGSYEQYF. CDR3 DNA sequence: TGTGCCACTAGCGCGGGCTCCTACGAGCAGTACTTC. The rearrangement uses TRBV15 and TRBJ2-7; a possible D gene is TRBD2 (5 bases). The CDR3 totals 12 residues. CDR1 and CDR2 from the germline V gene are LNHNV and YYDKDF (reference sequence). V was trimmed by 9 bases and J by 0 bases, leaving 9 bases between them.

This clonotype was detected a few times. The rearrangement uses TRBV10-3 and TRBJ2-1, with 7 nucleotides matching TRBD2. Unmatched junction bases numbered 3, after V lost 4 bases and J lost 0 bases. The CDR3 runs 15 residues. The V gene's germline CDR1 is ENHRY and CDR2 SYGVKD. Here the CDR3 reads CAISGGSPSYNEQFF. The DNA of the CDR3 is TGTGCCATCAGTGGCGGGAGCCCCTCCTACAATGAGCAGTTCTTC.

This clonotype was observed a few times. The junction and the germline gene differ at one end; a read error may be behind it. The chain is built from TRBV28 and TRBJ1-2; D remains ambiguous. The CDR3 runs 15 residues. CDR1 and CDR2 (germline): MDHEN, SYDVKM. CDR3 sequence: CASSPAAAPPRVIGF. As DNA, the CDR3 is TGTGCCAGCAGTCCCGCGGCGGCCCCTCCTAGGGTCATCGGCTTC.

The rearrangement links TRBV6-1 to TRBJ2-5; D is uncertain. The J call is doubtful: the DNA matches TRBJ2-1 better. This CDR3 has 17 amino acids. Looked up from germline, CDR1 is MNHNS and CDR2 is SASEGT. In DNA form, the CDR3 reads TGTGCCAGCAACCCAGGTCTGGCCGGTGGGCTAAACAATGAGCAGTTCTTC. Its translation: CASNPGLAGGLNNEQFF.

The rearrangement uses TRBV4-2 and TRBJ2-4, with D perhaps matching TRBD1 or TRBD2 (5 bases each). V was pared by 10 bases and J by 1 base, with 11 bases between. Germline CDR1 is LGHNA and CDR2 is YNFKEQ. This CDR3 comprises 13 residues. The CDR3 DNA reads TGTGCCATCCTAGAGGGGGCCAAAAACATTCAGTACTTC. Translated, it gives CAILEGAKNIQYF.

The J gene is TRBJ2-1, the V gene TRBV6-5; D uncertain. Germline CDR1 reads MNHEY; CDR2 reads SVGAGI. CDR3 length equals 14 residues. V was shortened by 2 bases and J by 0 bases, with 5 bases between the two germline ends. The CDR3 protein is CASSYEVSYNEQFF. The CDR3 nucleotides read TGTGCCAGCAGTTACGAGGTCTCCTACAATGAGCAGTTCTTC.

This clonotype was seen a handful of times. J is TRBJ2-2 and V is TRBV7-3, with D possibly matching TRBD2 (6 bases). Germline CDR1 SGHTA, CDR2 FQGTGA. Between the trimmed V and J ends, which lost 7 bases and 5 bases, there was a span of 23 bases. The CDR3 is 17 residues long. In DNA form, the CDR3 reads TGTGCCAGCAACCCCTGGCGGGAACGGTCTAGGACCGGGGAGCTGTTTTTT. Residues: CASNPWRERSRTGELFF.

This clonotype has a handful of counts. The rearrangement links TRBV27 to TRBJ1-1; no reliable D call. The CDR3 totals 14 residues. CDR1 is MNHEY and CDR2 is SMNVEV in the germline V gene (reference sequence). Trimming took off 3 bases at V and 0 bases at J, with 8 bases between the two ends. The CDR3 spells CASSFTDMNTEAFF. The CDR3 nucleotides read TGTGCCAGCAGTTTCACAGACATGAACACTGAAGCTTTCTTT.

CDR3 nucleotides: TGTGCCAGCAGTTACACAGGGGAGGGTGGCTACACCTTC. Protein sequence: CASSYTGEGGYTF. The chain combines TRBV6-5 with TRBJ1-2, with 7 bases lining up with TRBD1. This CDR3 region has 13 residues. V shed 2 bases and J 7 bases; nucleotides not matched to a gene: 4. The germline V gene encodes CDR1 MNHEY and CDR2 SVGAGI.

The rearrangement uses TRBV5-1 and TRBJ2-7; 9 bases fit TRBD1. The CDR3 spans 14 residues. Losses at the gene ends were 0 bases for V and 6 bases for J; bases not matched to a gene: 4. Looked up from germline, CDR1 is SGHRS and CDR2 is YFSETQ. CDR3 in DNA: TGCGCCAGCAGCTTGGGGACAGGGGAGAGCGAGCAGTACTTC. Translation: CASSLGTGESEQYF.

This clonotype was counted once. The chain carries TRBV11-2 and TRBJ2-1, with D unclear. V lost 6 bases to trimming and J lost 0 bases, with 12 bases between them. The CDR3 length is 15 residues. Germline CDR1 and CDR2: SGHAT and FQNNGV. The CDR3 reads CASSSLISSYNEQFF. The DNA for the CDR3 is TGTGCCAGCAGTTCGCTTATAAGCTCCTACAATGAGCAGTTCTTC.

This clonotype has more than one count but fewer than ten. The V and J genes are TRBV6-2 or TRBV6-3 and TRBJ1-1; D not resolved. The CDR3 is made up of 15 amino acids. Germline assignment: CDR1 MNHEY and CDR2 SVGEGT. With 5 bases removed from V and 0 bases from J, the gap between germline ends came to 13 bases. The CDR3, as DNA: TGTGCCAGCAGTCGATTCGGCCTCATGAACACTGAAGCTTTCTTT. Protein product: CASSRFGLMNTEAFF.

The CDR3 region has the DNA TGCGCCAGCAGCCAAAGACAGGGAGGTCTTTGGCAGTTCTTC. Protein sequence: CASSQRQGGLWQFF. The chain combines TRBV4-1 with TRBJ2-5; a weak D match, TRBD1 (7 bases). The DNA end is a closer match to TRBJ2-1, so the J assignment may be wrong. CDR1 is MGHRA and CDR2 is YSYEKL in the germline V gene. The CDR3 runs to 14 residues.

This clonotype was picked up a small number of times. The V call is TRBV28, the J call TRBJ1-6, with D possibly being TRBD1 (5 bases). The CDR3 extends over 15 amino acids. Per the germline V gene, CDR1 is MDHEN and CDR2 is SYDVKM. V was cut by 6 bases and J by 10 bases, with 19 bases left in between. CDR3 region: CASRGVGGLWSPLHF. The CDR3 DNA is TGTGCCAGCAGGGGCGTTGGGGGTCTATGGTCACCCCTCCACTTT.

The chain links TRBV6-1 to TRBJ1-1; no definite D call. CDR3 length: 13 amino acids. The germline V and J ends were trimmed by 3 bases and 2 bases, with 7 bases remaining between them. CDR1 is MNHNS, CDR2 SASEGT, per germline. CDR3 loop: CASSDGDNTEAFF. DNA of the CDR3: TGTGCCAGCAGTGACGGGGATAACACTGAAGCTTTCTTT.

Here the CDR3 reads CSADPDSQFQETQYF. The CDR3 coding sequence is TGCAGTGCCGACCCGGACAGCCAATTCCAAGAGACCCAGTACTTC. The chain recombines TRBV20-1 with TRBJ2-5; D possibly corresponds to TRBD1 (6 bases). The CDR3 runs to 15 residues. Looked up from germline, CDR1 is DFQATT and CDR2 is SNEGSKA (reference sequence). V shed 6 bases and J shed 1 base, with 18 bases lying between them.

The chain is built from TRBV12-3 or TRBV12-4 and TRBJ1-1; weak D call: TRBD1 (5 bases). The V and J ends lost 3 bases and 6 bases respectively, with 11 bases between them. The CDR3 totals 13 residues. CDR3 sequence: CASSFVGGAEAFF. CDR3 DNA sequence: TGTGCCAGCAGTTTCGTGGGGGGGGCTGAAGCTTTCTTT.

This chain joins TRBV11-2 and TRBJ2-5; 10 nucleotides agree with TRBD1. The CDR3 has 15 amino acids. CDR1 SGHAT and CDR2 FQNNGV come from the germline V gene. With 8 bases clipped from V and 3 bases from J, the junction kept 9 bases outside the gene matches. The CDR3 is CASAFQGTGEETQYF. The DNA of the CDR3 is TGTGCCAGCGCATTCCAAGGGACAGGGGAAGAGACCCAGTACTTC.

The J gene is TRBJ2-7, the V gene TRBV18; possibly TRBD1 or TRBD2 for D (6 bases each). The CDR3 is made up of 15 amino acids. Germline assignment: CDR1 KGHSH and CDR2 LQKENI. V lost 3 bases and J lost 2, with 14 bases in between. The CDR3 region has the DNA TGTGCCAGCTCACCTTCGGGGGCCTTTACCTACGAGCAGTACTTC. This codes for CASSPSGAFTYEQYF. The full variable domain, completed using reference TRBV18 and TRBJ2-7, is NAGVMQNPRHLVRRRGQEARLRCSPMKGHSHVYWYRQLPEEGLKFMVYLQKENIIDESGMPKERFSAEFPKEGPSILRIQQVVRGDSAAYFCASSPSGAFTYEQYFGPGTRLTVT.

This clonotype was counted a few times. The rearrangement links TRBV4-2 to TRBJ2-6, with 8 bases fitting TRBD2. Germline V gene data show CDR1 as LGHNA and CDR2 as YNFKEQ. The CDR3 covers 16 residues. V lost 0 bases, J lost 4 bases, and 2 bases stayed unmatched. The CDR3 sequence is CASSQEAGAGANVLTF. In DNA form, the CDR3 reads TGTGCCAGCAGCCAAGAAGCGGGAGCGGGGGCCAACGTCCTGACTTTC.

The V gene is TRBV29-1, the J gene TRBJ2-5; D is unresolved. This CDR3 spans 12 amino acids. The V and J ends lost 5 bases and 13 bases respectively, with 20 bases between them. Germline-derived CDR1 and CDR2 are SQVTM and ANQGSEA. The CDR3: CSVNDHSYERYF. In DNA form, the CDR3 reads TGCAGCGTTAACGACCACTCCTACGAGCGGTACTTC. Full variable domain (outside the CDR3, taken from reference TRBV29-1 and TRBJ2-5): SAVISQKPSRDICQRGTSLTIQCQVDSQVTMMFWYRQQPGQSLTLIATANQGSEATYESGFVIDKFPISRPNLTFSTLTVSNMSPEDSSIYLCSVNDHSYERYFGPGTRLLVL.